This entry lists 10 T cell receptor beta chains sequenced from one sample in a study of blood T cells in healthy people across ages. A J-beta primer mix and a sample-barcoded 5' primer were used in a second PCR of roughly 6 to 11 cycles. TCRdb called the 5' RACE reads again in MiXCR, with one record for every CDR3 protein. This sample has under 2,000,000 distinct CDR3 sequences, with approximately 50% found just once. The sample consisted of blood. The receptors come from a woman in her forties in good health.

The chain recombines TRBV6-2 or TRBV6-3 with TRBJ1-2; D may be TRBD1 (6 bases). This CDR3 spans 13 amino acids. V was clipped by 6 bases and J by 7 bases, with 15 bases between them. From germline, CDR1 is MNHEY and CDR2 SVGEGT. CDR3 nucleotides: TGTGCCAGCAGCCCCCCGCGACAGGCTGGCTACACCTTC. It is translated as CASSPPRQAGYTF.

This chain connects TRBV20-1 to TRBJ1-2; 7 bases map to TRBD1. V lost 5 bases and J lost 4; bases outside the gene matches: 7. The germline V gene has CDR1 DFQATT and CDR2 SNEGSKA (reference sequence). The CDR3 consists of 13 residues. CDR3 region: CSADLGTAYGYTF. CDR3 coding DNA: TGCAGTGCTGACCTCGGGACAGCCTATGGCTACACCTTC.

The chain has TRBV3-1 and TRBJ2-1, with TRBD2 matching 11 bases. This CDR3 has 16 residues. The trim removed 1 base at V and 7 bases at J, leaving 6 bases unmatched. The V gene's germline CDR1 is LGHDT and CDR2 YNNKEL (reference sequence). CDR3 DNA sequence: TGTGCCAGCAGCCAAGTGGCTAGCGGGAGGATTAATGAGCAGTTCTTC. This sequence encodes CASSQVASGRINEQFF.

CDR3 protein: CASNSNAETGLETQYF. The CDR3 region has the DNA TGCGCCAGCAACTCCAATGCTGAGACAGGGCTAGAGACCCAGTACTTC. The chain links TRBV5-1 to TRBJ2-7; 7 positions match TRBD1. TRBJ2-5 explains the end of the DNA better; the J call may be wrong. The germline gives CDR1 SGHRS, CDR2 YFSETQ. CDR3 length: 16 residues.

J is TRBJ2-4 and V is TRBV6-5; no clear D gene. The length of the CDR3 is 18 residues. V was clipped by 3 bases and J by 1 base, with 19 bases between them. In germline, CDR1 is MNHEY, CDR2 SVGAGI. The CDR3 nucleotides read TGTGCCAGCAGTTATCCGGGTGGTTGGGGTTTGGCCAAAAACATTCAGTACTTC. It is translated as CASSYPGGWGLAKNIQYF.

This chain connects TRBV7-2 to TRBJ1-6, with D possibly TRBD1 on 6 matching bases. CDR1 and CDR2 from the germline V gene are SGHTA and FQGNSA. The CDR3 runs 14 residues. Trimming removed 5 bases from V and 10 bases from J, with 15 bases in between. The CDR3 spells CASSAKGGQSPLHF. The CDR3 DNA is TGTGCCAGCAGCGCGAAGGGGGGGCAATCACCCCTCCACTTT.

This clonotype showed up just a few times. J is TRBJ2-3 and V is TRBV24-1; D possibly uses TRBD1 or TRBD2 (7 bases each). V was cut by 3 bases and J by 2 bases, with 14 bases left in between. CDR1 and CDR2 (germline): KGHDR, SFDVKD. The CDR3 is 16 residues long. CDR3 bases: TGTGCCACCAGTGATCCCAGGGGGGGGATCACAGATACGCAGTATTTT. The encoded protein is CATSDPRGGITDTQYF.

This clonotype occurred once. This chain links TRBV5-1 with TRBJ2-5; TRBD2 matches 7 bases. The J call may be mistaken, given a closer DNA end match to TRBJ2-7. Germline CDR1 and CDR2: SGHRS and YFSETQ. This CDR3 has 15 residues. Here the CDR3 reads CASSLLSSGRYEQYF. For the CDR3, the DNA is TGCGCCAGCAGCTTGTTGTCTAGCGGTCGATACGAGCAGTACTTC.

The chain has TRBV15 and TRBJ1-2, with D possibly being TRBD1 (5 bases). The CDR3 spans 13 residues. V lost 4 bases and J lost 1, with 7 bases in between. CDR1 is LNHNV and CDR2 is YYDKDF in the germline V gene (reference sequence). The CDR3: CATSKDNNYGYTF. The CDR3 DNA sequence: TGTGCCACCAGCAAGGACAATAACTATGGCTACACCTTC.

CDR3 nucleotide sequence: TGTGCCAGCAGTTACTCGCGCAGGGGGAACACTGAAGCTTTCTTT. It specifies CASSYSRRGNTEAFF. This rearrangement joins TRBV6-5 to TRBJ1-1, with D perhaps matching TRBD1 (6 bases). In germline, CDR1 is MNHEY, CDR2 SVGAGI. The CDR3 runs to 15 residues. V lost 0 bases to trimming and J lost 1 base, with 9 bases between them.